Below are 26 T cell receptor beta chains sequenced from a single sample in a study of cytomegalovirus exposure and HLA in healthy donors. 13 Jbeta primers and 60 Vbeta primers were used for the PCR. Clones were read by immunoSEQ multiplex PCR, and TCRdb kept only the in-frame ones, dropping some. The sample lists about 140,000 clones, over 80% seen once, with roughly 1.2% in the top ten. The sequencing sample was made of PBMCs. The receptors were sampled from a female donor in good health and CMV-seronegative.

This clone was seen once. The chain has TRBV6-1 and TRBJ2-3; maybe TRBD2 (6 bases). The germline V gene encodes CDR1 MNHNS and CDR2 SASEGT. The ends were cut back, 5 bases at V and 3 bases at J, with 15 bases in the middle. There are 15 residues in the CDR3. CDR3 loop: CASSRGMKNTDTQYF. Here the CDR3 DNA reads TGTGCCAGCAGTCGGGGGATGAAGAATACAGATACGCAGTATTTT.

As for this clone: Other DNA sequences of this sample code for an identical CDR3. The rearrangement links TRBV6-5 to TRBJ2-7, with 12 bases that match TRBD2. The CDR3 runs 16 residues. Germline CDR1 is MNHEY and CDR2 is SVGAGI. V trimming: 0 bases; J trimming: 1 base; junction bases outside the gene matches: 1. CDR3 sequence reads: CASSYSTSGSSYEQYF. The CDR3 nucleotides read TGTGCCAGCAGTTACTCGACTAGCGGGAGTTCCTACGAGCAGTACTTC.

The chain combines TRBV2 with TRBJ2-1; D not resolved. This CDR3 region has 12 residues. In germline, CDR1 is SNHLY, CDR2 FYNNEI. For the CDR3, the DNA is TGTGCAGGCGGTCGCGATGACAATGAGCAGTTCTTC. As protein: CAGGRDDNEQFF.

This chain links TRBV10-2 with TRBJ2-7, with 11 bases that match TRBD2. CDR3 length: 14 amino acids. Germline V gene lookup returns CDR1 WSHSY and CDR2 SAAADI. V trimming: 3 bases; J trimming: 4 bases; junction bases outside the gene matches: 2. CDR3 sequence reads: CASSDLAGGYEQYF. The DNA of the CDR3 is TGCGCCAGCAGTGACTTAGCGGGAGGGTACGAGCAGTACTTC.

The chain employs TRBV11-2 and TRBJ1-3; TRBD1 might be the D (5 bases). Germline loops: CDR1 SGHAT, CDR2 FQNNGV. This CDR3 region has 14 residues. The ends were cut back, 5 bases at V and 2 bases at J, with 10 bases in the middle. The CDR3 here is CASSQTGAGNTIYF. The CDR3 DNA follows: TGTGCCAGCAGCCAGACGGGGGCTGGAAACACCATATATTTT.

Only one count was recorded for this clone. V usage is TRBV28 and J usage is TRBJ1-4; the D is unclear. The CDR3 is 14 residues long. Germline V gene sequence: CDR1 MDHEN, CDR2 SYDVKM. Trimming removed 3 bases from V and 5 bases from J, with 10 bases in between. CDR3 protein: CASSLRSLNEKLFF. In DNA form, the CDR3 reads TGTGCCAGCAGTTTGAGGTCGCTAAATGAAAAACTGTTTTTT.

This chain joins TRBV30 and TRBJ1-1, with unresolved D. The CDR3 is 16 amino acids. Trimming shortened V by 3 bases and J by 0 bases, and 17 bases separated the two germline ends. Germline V gives CDR1 GTSNPN, CDR2 SVGIG (reference sequence). As DNA, the CDR3 is TGTGCCTGGAGACACTCGACATACATTATGAACACTGAAGCTTTCTTT. This sequence encodes CAWRHSTYIMNTEAFF.

The rearrangement uses TRBV27 and TRBJ2-7, with D perhaps TRBD1 (6 bases). V was pared by 8 bases and J by 0 bases, with 14 bases between. Germline CDR1 is MNHEY and CDR2 is SMNVEV (reference sequence). The CDR3 spans 14 residues. In DNA form, the CDR3 reads TGTGCCAGCGGCCGGGACATAAGCTCCTACGAGCAGTACTTC. It specifies CASGRDISSYEQYF.

The genes are TRBV5-1 and TRBJ2-7, with D possibly TRBD1 on 6 matching bases. The germline V gene has CDR1 SGHRS and CDR2 YFSETQ. The CDR3 is made up of 14 amino acids. Trimming stripped 5 bases from V and 0 bases from J, with 12 bases between. The DNA of the CDR3 is TGCGCCAGCAGTCAGGGGTGGAGCTCCTACGAGCAGTACTTC. This codes for CASSQGWSSYEQYF.

The CDR3 sequence is CASSLETGGVTGELFF. In nucleotides, the CDR3 is TGTGCCAGCAGCTTAGAAACAGGGGGCGTCACCGGGGAGCTGTTTTTT. The gene calls are TRBV7-2 and TRBJ2-2; 9 nucleotides agree with TRBD1. Germline V CDR1 and CDR2: SGHTA, FQGNSA. V was pared by 1 base and J by 4 bases, with 4 bases of the junction left unmatched. CDR3 length equals 16 residues.

This clone was counted a single time. The chain couples TRBV28 to TRBJ2-7, with 9 bases fitting TRBD1. Losses at the gene ends were 7 bases for V and 4 bases for J; bases not matched to a gene: 8. Germline V gene data show CDR1 as MDHEN and CDR2 as SYDVKM. There are 14 residues in the CDR3. This chain's CDR3 is CASNEQGAGYEQYF. CDR3 bases: TGTGCCAGCAATGAACAGGGGGCGGGATACGAGCAGTACTTC.

This sequence joins TRBV28 and TRBJ1-1; no definite D call. Germline V gene data show CDR1 as MDHEN and CDR2 as SYDVKM. This CDR3 comprises 13 residues. Trimming shortened V by 3 bases and J by 4 bases, and 9 bases separated the two germline ends. The CDR3 region has the DNA TGTGCCAGCAGTTTTCTTTTCGGCACTGAAGCTTTCTTT. Translation gives CASSFLFGTEAFF.

This rearrangement joins TRBV5-6 to TRBJ1-2; 7 positions agree with TRBD1. Germline CDR1 is SGHDT and CDR2 is YYEEEE. CDR3 length: 15 amino acids. Trimming at V came to 4 bases and at J to 3 bases, leaving 9 bases not matched to a gene. The CDR3 loop reads CASSLRDRRHYGYTF. The CDR3, as DNA: TGTGCCAGCAGCCTCAGGGACAGAAGACACTATGGCTACACCTTC.

V is TRBV27 and J is TRBJ2-7; 8 nucleotides line up with TRBD1. The germline CDR1 and CDR2 sequences are MNHEY and SMNVEV (reference sequence). This CDR3 contains 13 residues. The junction had 6 bases not matched to a gene; V was cut back by 6 bases and J by 5 bases. The CDR3 DNA sequence: TGTGCCAGCAGGCCGACAGGGGAGAACGAGCAGTACTTC. Amino acid sequence: CASRPTGENEQYF.

This rearrangement joins TRBV2 to TRBJ1-4; the D gene is possibly TRBD1 (6 bases). Germline V gene sequence: CDR1 SNHLY, CDR2 FYNNEI. The CDR3 is made up of 16 amino acids. The V and J ends lost 6 bases and 0 bases respectively, with 14 bases between them. The CDR3 nucleotides read TGTGCCAGCAGGGAGACAGGAGTCTCAACTAATGAAAAACTGTTTTTT. Its protein is CASRETGVSTNEKLFF.

A few counts support this clone. The chain combines TRBV9 with TRBJ1-3, with D hard to call. The CDR3 sequence is 15 residues long. V lost 0 bases and J 4 bases, leaving 11 bases between the germline ends. Per the germline V gene, CDR1 is SGDLS and CDR2 is YYNGEE. The CDR3 bases are TGTGCCAGCAGCGTAGACTTGTCACCCGGAAACACCATATATTTT. Its protein is CASSVDLSPGNTIYF.

The V call is TRBV2, the J call TRBJ2-6, with a weak D call TRBD1 (5 bases). V lost 4 bases and J lost 2, with 6 bases in between. CDR3 length equals 14 residues. Per germline, CDR1 SNHLY and CDR2 FYNNEI. Here the CDR3 reads CASSGRAGANVLTF. The CDR3 coding sequence is TGTGCCAGCAGTGGCAGGGCTGGGGCCAACGTCCTGACTTTC.

This clone appeared a few times. The CDR3 protein is CASSPTTGSYEQYF. CDR3 nucleotides: TGTGCCAGCAGCCCGACAACAGGATCCTACGAGCAGTACTTC. The chain joins TRBV11-2 to TRBJ2-7, with D possibly being TRBD1 (5 bases). Germline V gene sequence: CDR1 SGHAT, CDR2 FQNNGV. V lost 5 bases and J 1 base, leaving 12 bases between the germline ends. The CDR3 sequence is 14 residues long.

The chain combines TRBV29-1 with TRBJ1-1; 7 positions match TRBD1. The CDR3 covers 12 residues. Trimming took 6 bases from V and 6 from J; bases not matched to a gene: 7. Germline V gene data show CDR1 as SQVTM and CDR2 as ANQGSEA. As DNA, the CDR3 is TGCAGCGTGTCTGACAGGGCCCCTGAAGCTTTCTTT. This encodes CSVSDRAPEAFF.

CDR3 amino acids: CASSRLAGGINEQYF. The CDR3, as DNA: TGTGCCAGCAGCCGGCTAGCGGGAGGTATAAACGAGCAGTACTTC. The chain couples TRBV14 to TRBJ2-7; 11 nucleotides agree with TRBD2. Germline assignment: CDR1 SGHDN and CDR2 FVKESK. This CDR3 is 15 amino acids long. The junction had 7 bases not matched to a gene; V was cut back by 4 bases and J by 5 bases. Full variable domain (rest looked up from reference TRBV14 and TRBJ2-7): EAGVTQFPSHSVIEKGQTVTLRCDPISGHDNLYWYRRVMGKEIKFLLHFVKESKQDESGMPNNRFLAERTGGTYSTLKVQPAELEDSGVYFCASSRLAGGINEQYFGPGTRLTVT.

The CDR3 DNA reads TGTGCCAGCAGTTGGGTCCCAGGGGGCGCGGGCAACGAGCAGTACTTC. Translated, it gives CASSWVPGGAGNEQYF. The chain employs TRBV28 and TRBJ2-7; 8 bases fit TRBD1. Germline values: CDR1 MDHEN, CDR2 SYDVKM. The CDR3 has 16 amino acids. The J segment lost 5 bases and the V segment lost 4 bases, leaving 13 bases of the junction unmatched.

The genes are TRBV6-5 and TRBJ2-2, with D perhaps matching TRBD2 (6 bases). The V end was cut by 7 bases, the J end by 8 bases, with 11 bases between. CDR1 is MNHEY and CDR2 is SVGAGI in the germline V gene. This CDR3 is 12 amino acids long. CDR3 nucleotide sequence: TGTGCCAGCACTAGCGTTGATGGGGAGCTGTTTTTT. Its protein product is CASTSVDGELFF.

The V and J genes are TRBV6-1 and TRBJ2-7, with D maybe TRBD2 (5 bases). CDR3 length: 15 amino acids. V was pared by 2 bases and J by 0 bases, with 11 bases between. Germline lookup yields CDR1 MNHNS and CDR2 SASEGT. CDR3 sequence reads: CASSERGPSSYEQYF. The DNA of the CDR3 is TGTGCCAGCAGTGAACGAGGGCCCAGCTCCTACGAGCAGTACTTC.

The chain uses TRBV7-9 and TRBJ1-2; the D gene is possibly TRBD1 (5 bases). V was shortened by 5 bases and J by 8 bases, with 12 bases between the two germline ends. The germline CDR1 and CDR2 sequences are SEHNR and FQNEAQ (reference sequence). CDR3 length equals 12 residues. The CDR3 loop reads CASSPGGRGYTF. CDR3 DNA: TGTGCCAGCAGCCCGGGGGGAAGGGGCTACACCTTC.

The J gene is TRBJ2-7, the V gene TRBV7-9; D is possibly TRBD2 (5 bases). The CDR3 has 13 residues. Germline CDR1 SEHNR, CDR2 FQNEAQ (reference sequence). Trimming shortened V by 4 bases and J by 3 bases, and 10 bases separated the two germline ends. CDR3: CASSSDSNYEQYF. The CDR3 DNA is TGTGCCAGCAGCTCGGACTCGAACTACGAGCAGTACTTC.

The chain joins TRBV6-6 to TRBJ2-1; TRBD1 matches 8 bases. CDR1 MNHNY and CDR2 SVGAGI come from the germline V gene (reference sequence). The trim removed 8 bases at V and 5 bases at J, leaving 14 bases unmatched. The CDR3 is 16 residues long. CDR3 DNA: TGTGCCAGCCTAAATGGACAGGGAGATGTCCACAATGAGCAGTTCTTC. It is translated as CASLNGQGDVHNEQFF.